The 25 T cell receptor beta chains below were found in one sample sequenced in a study of cytotoxic CD8 clonotypes in ibrutinib-treated CLL. Some clones are missing from TCRdb's copy, which holds only in-frame ones; the method was immunoSEQ multiplex PCR. The table records fewer than 400,000 clones, 67% of them present only once. The sequencing here drew on PBMCs, taken after 36 months of ibrutinib treatment. Receptor source: a human donor with chronic lymphocytic leukemia.

The V call is TRBV9, the J call TRBJ1-1; D is unresolved. This CDR3 is 15 amino acids long. Germline V gene sequence: CDR1 SGDLS, CDR2 YYNGEE. Trimming cost V 0 bases and J 1 base, with 10 bases left between them. CDR3 sequence reads: CASSVGPSRNTEAFF. For the CDR3, the DNA is TGTGCCAGCAGCGTAGGGCCGAGTCGGAACACTGAAGCTTTCTTT.

The chain combines TRBV14 with TRBJ1-2; D is ambiguous. Germline V gives CDR1 SGHDN, CDR2 FVKESK. The CDR3 sequence is 13 residues long. The germline V and J ends were trimmed by 7 bases and 3 bases, with 12 bases remaining between them. The CDR3 protein is CASTDNFHYGYTF. The CDR3 DNA is TGTGCCAGCACCGACAACTTTCACTATGGCTACACCTTC. Together with reference TRBV14 and TRBJ1-2, the CDR3 gives the full variable domain: EAGVTQFPSHSVIEKGQTVTLRCDPISGHDNLYWYRRVMGKEIKFLLHFVKESKQDESGMPNNRFLAERTGGTYSTLKVQPAELEDSGVYFCASTDNFHYGYTFGSGTRLTVV.

This chain joins TRBV2 and TRBJ2-7; the D call may be TRBD1 or TRBD2 (6 bases each). This CDR3 has 12 amino acids. Trimming removed 7 bases from V and 5 bases from J, with 12 bases in between. CDR1 is SNHLY and CDR2 is FYNNEI in the germline V gene. As DNA, the CDR3 is TGTGCCAGCATCTTCGGGGGCCACGAGCAGTACTTC. Protein: CASIFGGHEQYF.

The chain uses TRBV2 and TRBJ1-2, with D unresolved. The CDR3 runs to 13 residues. The germline V and J ends were trimmed by 7 bases and 0 bases, with 9 bases remaining between them. Per the germline V gene, CDR1 is SNHLY and CDR2 is FYNNEI. CDR3 sequence (DNA): TGTGCCAGCACAGGCAATCCTAACTATGGCTACACCTTC. Its protein product is CASTGNPNYGYTF.

The chain joins TRBV11-2 to TRBJ2-7, with no clear D. Germline-derived CDR1 and CDR2 are SGHAT and FQNNGV. V gave up 3 bases and J gave up 6 bases, with 12 bases separating them. The CDR3 loop spans 13 amino acids. CDR3: CASSLIPTGEQYF. The CDR3 DNA follows: TGTGCCAGCAGCTTGATCCCCACGGGCGAGCAGTACTTC. Full variable domain (rest looked up from reference TRBV11-2 and TRBJ2-7): EAGVAQSPRYKIIEKRQSVAFWCNPISGHATLYWYQQILGQGPKLLIQFQNNGVVDDSQLPKDRFSAERLKGVDSTLKIQPAKLEDSAVYLCASSLIPTGEQYFGPGTRLTVT.

A single count supports this clone. The V and J genes are TRBV10-3 and TRBJ1-2; maybe TRBD1 (6 bases). The CDR3 totals 14 residues. Per germline, CDR1 ENHRY and CDR2 SYGVKD. V was trimmed by 5 bases and J by 0 bases, leaving 10 bases between them. The CDR3 loop reads CAISKGGANYGYTF. The CDR3, as DNA: TGTGCCATCAGTAAGGGGGGCGCTAACTATGGCTACACCTTC.

This clone was detected only once. The chain has TRBV11-1 and TRBJ2-7, with 13 bases identical to TRBD2. Germline V gene lookup returns CDR1 SGHAT and CDR2 FQDESV (reference sequence). The CDR3 is 16 amino acids. After removal of 4 bases from V and 7 bases from J, the junction contained 10 bases not matched to a gene. The CDR3 sequence: CASSSTGLAGVYEQYF. For the CDR3, the DNA is TGTGCCAGCAGCTCCACCGGACTAGCGGGAGTGTATGAGCAGTACTTC.

This clone was counted only a few times. The V and J genes are TRBV4-1 and TRBJ1-3, with D perhaps TRBD1 (5 bases). V was trimmed by 2 bases and J by 0 bases, leaving 14 bases between them. The CDR3 contains 17 residues. Germline assignment: CDR1 MGHRA and CDR2 YSYEKL. The CDR3, as DNA: TGCGCCAGCAGCCAACCGGGACGTCTAAGCTCTGGAAACACCATATATTTT. It yields the protein CASSQPGRLSSGNTIYF.

V usage is TRBV7-2 and J usage is TRBJ2-3; the D is unclear. CDR3 length equals 14 residues. V lost 3 bases to trimming and J lost 0 bases, with 7 bases between them. Germline V CDR1 and CDR2: SGHTA, FQGNSA. Here the CDR3 reads CASSFSGSTDTQYF. The CDR3 region has the DNA TGTGCCAGCAGCTTTTCCGGCAGCACAGATACGCAGTATTTT.

The J gene is TRBJ2-1, the V gene TRBV5-4; D is unclear. This CDR3 is 14 amino acids long. The germline V and J ends were trimmed by 2 bases and 0 bases, with 6 bases remaining between them. Germline V gene data show CDR1 as SGHNT and CDR2 as YYREEE (reference sequence). DNA for the CDR3: TGTGCCAGCAGCTTACCGCTCTCCTACAATGAGCAGTTCTTC. Protein product: CASSLPLSYNEQFF.

This clone was seen only a few times. This sample also contains other DNA sequences that code for the same CDR3. The gene calls are TRBV18 and TRBJ1-2; the D is unclear. Per germline, CDR1 KGHSH and CDR2 LQKENI. Trimming left V 2 bases short and J 2 bases short, with 6 bases between. This CDR3 has 13 amino acids. The DNA for the CDR3 is TGTGCCAGCTCACCAGGCAGCAACTATGGCTACACCTTC. The encoded protein is CASSPGSNYGYTF.

This clone was picked up a small number of times. The chain couples TRBV9 to TRBJ1-2; 7 nucleotides align to TRBD1. Germline V gene data show CDR1 as SGDLS and CDR2 as YYNGEE. This CDR3 is 14 amino acids long. After removal of 1 base from V and 4 bases from J, the junction contained 4 bases not matched to a gene. This CDR3 reads CASSVNSGGYGYTF. The CDR3 DNA follows: TGTGCCAGCAGCGTAAATTCAGGGGGCTATGGCTACACCTTC. Full variable domain (remainder filled in from reference TRBV9 and TRBJ1-2): DSGVTQTPKHLITATGQRVTLRCSPRSGDLSVYWYQQSLDQGLQFLIQYYNGEERAKGNILERFSAQQFPDLHSELNLSSLELGDSALYFCASSVNSGGYGYTFGSGTRLTVV.

This chain uses TRBV4-1 with TRBJ2-7; 9 bases agree with TRBD1. Germline CDR1 MGHRA, CDR2 YSYEKL. Trimming at V came to 1 base and at J to 4 bases, leaving 11 bases not matched to a gene. The CDR3 spans 17 residues. CDR3 sequence (DNA): TGCGCCAGCAGCCAAGGGGGACAGGGTAGTAGGAGGTACGAGCAGTACTTC. It codes for CASSQGGQGSRRYEQYF.

The rearrangement joins TRBV27 to TRBJ2-7; no clear D. V was trimmed by 2 bases and J by 2 bases, leaving 10 bases between them. From germline, CDR1 is MNHEY and CDR2 SMNVEV (reference sequence). There are 14 residues in the CDR3. The CDR3: CASSLGWGTYEQYF. Here the CDR3 DNA reads TGTGCCAGCAGTTTAGGCTGGGGAACCTACGAGCAGTACTTC.

A few counts support this clone. The V gene is TRBV6-5, the J gene TRBJ2-7; possible D gene TRBD2, 6 bases. V lost 6 bases to trimming and J lost 2 bases, with 11 bases between them. The CDR3 sequence is 13 residues long. Germline V gene data show CDR1 as MNHEY and CDR2 as SVGAGI. The CDR3, as DNA: TGTGCCAGCAGGAGGGACTGGGCCTACGAGCAGTACTTC. Residues: CASRRDWAYEQYF.

The chain links TRBV5-5 to TRBJ2-7, with D unresolved. With 1 base removed from V and 5 bases from J, the gap between germline ends came to 10 bases. Germline values: CDR1 SGHKS, CDR2 YYEKEE (reference sequence). The length of the CDR3 is 13 residues. As DNA, the CDR3 is TGTGCCAGCAGCTTGTGGTCCGTTGACGAGCAGTACTTC. This sequence encodes CASSLWSVDEQYF.

The chain joins TRBV6-5 to TRBJ2-7; D is perhaps TRBD2 (5 bases). The V end lost 6 bases, the J end lost 0 bases, and 12 bases lay between the germline ends. This CDR3 is built from 14 residues. Per germline, CDR1 MNHEY and CDR2 SVGAGI. The CDR3 sequence: CASSYAEGSYEQYF. The DNA for the CDR3 is TGTGCCAGCAGCTACGCAGAGGGCTCCTACGAGCAGTACTTC.

The V and J genes are TRBV18 and TRBJ2-1, with TRBD2 matching 9 bases. The CDR3 spans 13 residues. Germline V CDR1 and CDR2: KGHSH, LQKENI. The J segment lost 13 bases and the V segment lost 0 bases, leaving 4 bases of the junction unmatched. The CDR3 region has the DNA TGTGCCAGCTCACCACCGTCACTAGCGGGCCAGTTCTTC. This codes for CASSPPSLAGQFF.

The rearrangement joins TRBV2 to TRBJ2-3; TRBD2 matches 10 bases. Germline V CDR1 and CDR2: SNHLY, FYNNEI. V gave up 6 bases and J gave up 2 bases; unmatched junction bases: 5. The CDR3 is 15 residues long. The CDR3 region is CASSIAGGNTDTQYF. Here the CDR3 DNA reads TGTGCCAGCAGCATAGCGGGGGGCAACACAGATACGCAGTATTTT.

The chain carries TRBV7-2 and TRBJ1-6; D may be TRBD1 (6 bases). Germline CDR1 SGHTA, CDR2 FQGNSA. V lost 0 bases and J lost 9, with 9 bases in between. The CDR3 runs to 14 residues. The DNA for the CDR3 is TGTGCCAGCAGCTTAGCACAGGGTAGTTCACCCCTCCACTTT. This codes for CASSLAQGSSPLHF.

The chain has TRBV5-6 and TRBJ2-5; unclear D gene. This CDR3 is 13 amino acids long. V lost 1 base and J lost 5, with 9 bases in between. CDR1 is SGHDT, CDR2 YYEEEE, per germline. DNA of the CDR3: TGTGCCAGCAGCTTGACGGCTACTGAGACCCAGTACTTC. Its translation: CASSLTATETQYF.

The chain employs TRBV11-3 and TRBJ1-6; D remains unclear. This CDR3 is built from 12 residues. V was clipped by 3 bases and J by 6 bases, with 3 bases between them. CDR1 and CDR2 from the germline V gene are SGHNT and YENEEA. CDR3 sequence reads: CASSLVNSPLHF. The CDR3 DNA reads TGTGCCAGCAGCTTGGTTAATTCACCCCTCCACTTT.

J is TRBJ1-2 and V is TRBV29-1; TRBD1 matches 8 bases. This CDR3 has 14 residues. CDR1 and CDR2 (germline): SQVTM, ANQGSEA. Trimming cost V 6 bases and J 5 bases; bases outside gene matches: 11. CDR3: CSVLRQGLNYGYTF. CDR3 DNA: TGCAGCGTGTTGAGACAGGGGTTAAATTATGGCTACACCTTC.

The chain uses TRBV5-1 and TRBJ2-5; D may be TRBD1 (6 bases). Looked up from germline, CDR1 is SGHRS and CDR2 is YFSETQ. V shed 7 bases and J shed 5 bases, with 15 bases lying between them. CDR3 length: 13 amino acids. CDR3: CASGGGADETQYF. Written as DNA, the CDR3 is TGCGCCAGCGGTGGGGGCGCGGATGAGACCCAGTACTTC.

The chain employs TRBV28 and TRBJ2-7; D is perhaps TRBD2 (5 bases). Germline CDR1 and CDR2: MDHEN and SYDVKM. V was clipped by 4 bases and J by 0 bases, with 19 bases between them. The CDR3 extends over 17 amino acids. The CDR3: CASSSYQLLDGSYEQYF. CDR3 coding DNA: TGTGCCAGCAGTTCCTACCAGTTACTAGACGGCTCCTACGAGCAGTACTTC.